The 20 T cell receptor beta chains below were found in one sample sequenced in a study of regulatory T cells in long-lasting Graves disease. iRepertoire HTBI primers and Arm-PCR of CDR3 regions built TCR beta libraries. TCRdb reprocessed the multiplex PCR reads with MiXCR, giving one entry per CDR3 protein. The repertoire holds a few hundred thousand distinct CDR3 sequences, with around 24% as singletons. Time point here: persistent/refractory GD, antithyroid drugs over 5 years with positive TRAb. The TCR library was made from RNA that had been extracted from PBMCs in TRIzol. Here the sequenced sample was peripheral blood mononuclear cells (PBMCs), taken when the disease was refractory, from a patient treated with antithyroid drugs. These receptors were taken from a female donor with Graves disease.

The chain links TRBV28 to TRBJ1-1; 12 bases fit TRBD1. The CDR3 has 15 amino acids. Trimming at V came to 3 bases and at J to 11 bases, leaving 10 bases not matched to a gene. Germline lookup yields CDR1 MDHEN and CDR2 SYDVKM. Here the CDR3 DNA reads TGTGCCAGCAGTTTGGGGACAGGGGGCGACTTGTGGGCTTTCTTT. Protein: CASSLGTGGDLWAFF.

Remarks on this clonotype: This sequence may be a read error, since a much larger clone differs from it by one base. This chain links TRBV6-5 with TRBJ2-2, with 12 bases fitting TRBD2. The germline CDR1 and CDR2 sequences are MNHEY and SVGAGI. CDR3 length: 15 amino acids. The chain's CDR3 is CASSSSGRDTGELLF. The DNA of the CDR3 is TGTGCCAGCAGTTCTAGCGGGAGGGACACCGGGGAGCTGCTTTTT.

The chain's CDR3 is CASSLGGRAGETQYF. DNA for the CDR3: TGTGCCAGCAGCTTAGGCGGGAGGGCCGGGGAGACCCAGTACTTC. The gene calls are TRBV7-2 and TRBJ2-5; 9 nucleotides line up with TRBD2. CDR1 is SGHTA and CDR2 is FQGNSA in the germline V gene. The V segment lost 1 base and the J segment 5 bases; nucleotides outside the gene matches: 5. The CDR3 runs 15 residues. The whole variable domain, filled in from reference TRBV7-2 and TRBJ2-5, reads GAGVSQSPSNKVTEKGKDVELRCDPISGHTALYWYRQSLGQGLEFLIYFQGNSAPDKSGLPSDRFSAERTGGSVSTLTIQRTQQEDSAVYLCASSLGGRAGETQYFGPGTRLLVL.

This clonotype has at least ten counts. This chain joins TRBV2 and TRBJ2-3; TRBD1 aligns across 7 bases. Trimming at V came to 5 bases and at J to 0 bases, leaving 5 bases not matched to a gene. In germline, CDR1 is SNHLY, CDR2 FYNNEI. The CDR3 sequence is 15 residues long. This CDR3 reads CASSNDRASTDTQYF. Written as DNA, the CDR3 is TGTGCCAGCAGTAACGACAGGGCAAGCACAGATACGCAGTATTTT.

The rearrangement uses TRBV19 and TRBJ2-7; 10 positions agree with TRBD1. Per germline, CDR1 LNHDA and CDR2 SQIVND (reference sequence). J gave up 3 bases and V 7 bases, and 9 bases lay outside the gene matches. The CDR3 covers 15 residues. CDR3 DNA: TGTGCCAGTACCCCGGGACAGGGGTTAATCTACGAGCAGTACTTC. Its protein is CASTPGQGLIYEQYF.

V usage is TRBV19 and J usage is TRBJ1-1; D remains unclear. The CDR3 totals 14 residues. CDR1 LNHDA and CDR2 SQIVND come from the germline V gene (reference sequence). V lost 0 bases and J 3 bases, leaving 8 bases between the germline ends. The CDR3 DNA follows: TGTGCCAGTAGTATAGATGATGGGTACACTGAAGCTTTCTTT. Protein sequence: CASSIDDGYTEAFF.

V gene TRBV7-3 combines with J gene TRBJ2-7, with TRBD2 identical over 9 bases. The CDR3 covers 14 residues. CDR1 SGHTA and CDR2 FQGTGA come from the germline V gene. V was clipped by 5 bases and J by 3 bases; unmatched bases: 5. This CDR3 is CASSRIAGDYEQYF. The CDR3 DNA follows: TGTGCCAGCAGCCGTATAGCGGGAGACTACGAGCAGTACTTC.

This clonotype turned up a few times. This chain uses TRBV30 with TRBJ2-3; 8 nucleotides agree with TRBD2. Trimming at V came to 5 bases and at J to 4 bases, leaving 2 bases not matched to a gene. The CDR3 is 12 amino acids. From germline, CDR1 is GTSNPN and CDR2 SVGIG (reference sequence). The CDR3 DNA is TGTGCCTGGGCGGGAGGCCCAGATACGCAGTATTTT. Translation: CAWAGGPDTQYF.

This clonotype was recorded at least ten times. The chain couples TRBV30 to TRBJ2-5, with D possibly being TRBD1 (5 bases). This CDR3 is 13 amino acids long. Trimming took 6 bases from V and 7 from J, leaving 18 bases between them. Germline lookup yields CDR1 GTSNPN and CDR2 SVGIG (reference sequence). In DNA form, the CDR3 reads TGTGCCTGCCTCGTGGGGCCTAGAGGGACCCAGTACTTC. Translated: CACLVGPRGTQYF. Variable domain in full (rest from reference TRBV30 and TRBJ2-5): SQTIHQWPATLVQPVGSPLSLECTVEGTSNPNLYWYRQAAGRGLQLLFYSVGIGQISSEVPQNLSASRPQDRQFILSSKKLLLSDSGFYLCACLVGPRGTQYFGPGTRLLVL.

There are a few counts of this clonotype. The chain links TRBV3-1 to TRBJ2-1, with TRBD1 matching 9 bases. Germline CDR1 and CDR2: LGHDT and YNNKEL (reference sequence). The junction had 6 bases not matched to a gene; V was cut back by 0 bases and J by 9 bases. The CDR3 loop spans 15 amino acids. The CDR3 region is CASSQDLQGAGEQFF. For the CDR3, the DNA is TGTGCCAGCAGCCAAGATTTACAGGGGGCAGGTGAGCAGTTCTTC.

The V call is TRBV5-1, the J call TRBJ1-4, with 9 bases that match TRBD1. There are 15 residues in the CDR3. Trimming at V came to 4 bases and at J to 8 bases, leaving 9 bases not matched to a gene. The germline V gene encodes CDR1 SGHRS and CDR2 YFSETQ. CDR3 sequence reads: CASSPRQGVAEKLFF. The CDR3 nucleotides read TGCGCCAGCAGCCCTCGACAGGGGGTAGCGGAAAAACTGTTTTTT.

In its sample, this clonotype was seen once. The rearrangement joins TRBV6-5 to TRBJ2-2; TRBD2 matches 12 bases. The germline V gene encodes CDR1 MNHEY and CDR2 SVGAGI. The CDR3 totals 17 residues. The trim removed 1 base at V and 5 bases at J, leaving 5 bases unmatched. The CDR3 sequence is CASSYFGGLAGTGELFF. The CDR3 nucleotides are TGTGCCAGCAGTTACTTTGGCGGACTAGCGGGGACCGGGGAGCTGTTTTTT.

Ten or more counts support this clonotype. J is TRBJ2-7 and V is TRBV28; D perhaps matches TRBD2 (5 bases). This CDR3 comprises 14 residues. The germline V and J ends were trimmed by 7 bases and 1 base, with 14 bases remaining between them. The V gene's germline CDR1 is MDHEN and CDR2 SYDVKM. The CDR3 protein is CASIPGSSSYEQYF. The CDR3, as DNA: TGTGCCAGCATTCCGGGATCTTCTTCCTACGAGCAGTACTTC.

This clonotype was detected many times. The V and J genes are TRBV20-1 and TRBJ2-5; D unclear. The CDR3 has 13 amino acids. Germline lookup yields CDR1 DFQATT and CDR2 SNEGSKA (reference sequence). The V gene lost 1 base and the J gene lost 5 bases, with 11 bases spanning the gap. Here the CDR3 reads CSARAGLGETQYF. The CDR3 nucleotides are TGCAGTGCTAGAGCCGGCCTAGGGGAGACCCAGTACTTC.

There are many counts of this clonotype. V is TRBV30 and J is TRBJ1-1; D is unresolved. There are 11 residues in the CDR3. Trimming took 4 bases from V and 1 from J, leaving 4 bases between them. CDR1 GTSNPN and CDR2 SVGIG come from the germline V gene (reference sequence). The CDR3 spells CAWKANTEAFF. The CDR3, as DNA: TGTGCCTGGAAGGCGAACACTGAAGCTTTCTTT.

This chain uses TRBV7-9 with TRBJ2-5; D is ambiguous. CDR1 and CDR2 from the germline V gene are SEHNR and FQNEAQ (reference sequence). This CDR3 has 15 residues. V was shortened by 2 bases and J by 5 bases, with 15 bases between the two germline ends. In nucleotides, the CDR3 is TGTGCCAGCAGCTTACACTTATCCGCGACGGAGACCCAGTACTTC. It yields the protein CASSLHLSATETQYF.

This clonotype was seen more than once but under ten times. The chain recombines TRBV27 with TRBJ2-2, with a weak D call TRBD2 (5 bases). The CDR3 has 19 amino acids. Germline V gives CDR1 MNHEY, CDR2 SMNVEV (reference sequence). Trimming stripped 3 bases from V and 3 bases from J, with 23 bases between. The CDR3 region has the DNA TGTGCCAGCAGTTTGCTTCCTCCCCGGGAAGAAGGGTACACCGGGGAGCTGTTTTTT. Translated: CASSLLPPREEGYTGELFF.

This clonotype was seen more than once but under ten times. This rearrangement joins TRBV30 to TRBJ2-7; D could derive from TRBD1 or TRBD2 (6 bases each). The CDR3 has 15 residues. V lost 8 bases, J lost 4 bases, and 24 bases lay in between. From germline, CDR1 is GTSNPN and CDR2 SVGIG (reference sequence). The CDR3 is CALQGTGAWVYEQYF. The CDR3 nucleotides are TGTGCCCTGCAGGGGACGGGGGCTTGGGTTTACGAGCAGTACTTC.

This clonotype has a handful of counts. CDR3 sequence: CASGPNYREEYGYTF. DNA of the CDR3: TGTGCCAGCGGCCCAAACTACAGGGAGGAGTATGGCTACACCTTC. The genes are TRBV7-6 and TRBJ1-2; D might be TRBD1 (6 bases). Germline assignment: CDR1 SGHVS and CDR2 FNYEAQ. The CDR3 is made up of 15 amino acids. The V and J ends lost 8 bases and 5 bases respectively, with 21 bases between them.

The table lists this clonotype with many counts. This chain joins TRBV7-2 and TRBJ1-2; possibly TRBD1 for D (5 bases). The germline V gene has CDR1 SGHTA and CDR2 FQGNSA. V was trimmed by 2 bases and J by 4 bases, leaving 11 bases between them. The CDR3 contains 14 residues. CDR3 amino acids: CASSLIGDGYGYTF. Here the CDR3 DNA reads TGTGCCAGCAGCTTAATAGGGGATGGCTATGGCTACACCTTC.